The present T cell receptor (beta chain) was sequenced within a study of blood T cell repertoires in COVID-19. Study summary: In each case, the material was cDNA or gDNA derived from T cells, B-cell-depleted T cells, or PBMCs.

The repertoire was sequenced with immunoSEQ multiplex PCR; TCRdb's copy has only in-frame clones and lacks some. The repertoire holds about 36,000 clones, with around 80% as singletons. Germline assignment: CDR1 MNHEY and CDR2 SVGEGT. Losses at the gene ends were 2 bases for V and 2 bases for J; bases not matched to a gene: 10. This CDR3 has 18 residues. The TCR sequence derives from a man aged 60 to 75 with acute or convalescent COVID-19. The source material was peripheral blood. V and J are TRBV6-2 or TRBV6-3 and TRBJ2-7, with 12 bases fitting TRBD2. The CDR3 spells CASSYPSLLAGGPYEQYF. The CDR3 DNA reads as TGTGCCAGCAGTTACCCCTCCCTACTAGCGGGAGGACCCTACGAGCAGTACTTC.